A single T cell receptor beta chain is shown here with its context. The data belong to a study of blood T cell repertoires in COVID-19. About the research overall: Sample material is recorded as cDNA or gDNA derived from T cells, B-cell-depleted T cells, or PBMCs.

As processed by the authors: Estimated nucleated cell counts came from reference gene primer amplification. The repertoire was sequenced with immunoSEQ multiplex PCR; TCRdb's copy has only in-frame clones and lacks some. V and J calls and clone size are copied from that table; D and trimming were computed from the DNA. The sample yields some 130,000 clones, approximately 83% seen once. CDR1 and CDR2 (germline): SGDLS, YYNGEE. V trimming: 0 bases; J trimming: 3 bases; junction bases outside the gene matches: 8. This CDR3 has 18 residues. The chain uses TRBV9 and TRBJ2-1; the match to TRBD1 covers 11 bases. Sample: peripheral blood. This TCR was sampled from a woman aged 45 to 65 with acute or convalescent COVID-19. This chain's CDR3 is CASSVAPRTGGGYNEQFF. CDR3 DNA: TGTGCCAGCAGCGTAGCCCCGAGGACAGGGGGCGGCTACAATGAGCAGTTCTTC. The whole variable domain, filled in from reference TRBV9 and TRBJ2-1, reads DSGVTQTPKHLITATGQRVTLRCSPRSGDLSVYWYQQSLDQGLQFLIQYYNGEERAKGNILERFSAQQFPDLHSELNLSSLELGDSALYFCASSVAPRTGGGYNEQFFGPGTRLTVL.